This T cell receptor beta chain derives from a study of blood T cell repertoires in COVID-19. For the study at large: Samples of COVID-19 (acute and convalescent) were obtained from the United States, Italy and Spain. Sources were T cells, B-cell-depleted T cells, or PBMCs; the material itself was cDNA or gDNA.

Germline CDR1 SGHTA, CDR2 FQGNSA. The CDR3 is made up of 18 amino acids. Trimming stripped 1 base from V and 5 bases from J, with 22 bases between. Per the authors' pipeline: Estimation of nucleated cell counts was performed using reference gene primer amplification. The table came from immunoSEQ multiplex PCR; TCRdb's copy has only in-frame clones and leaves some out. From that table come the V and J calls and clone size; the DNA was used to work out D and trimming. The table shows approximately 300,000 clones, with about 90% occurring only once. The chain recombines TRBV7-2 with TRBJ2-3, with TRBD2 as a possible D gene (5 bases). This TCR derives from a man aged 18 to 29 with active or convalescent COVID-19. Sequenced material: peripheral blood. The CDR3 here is CASSLVVDGLPRLDTQYF. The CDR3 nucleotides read TGTGCCAGCAGCTTAGTTGTGGATGGACTCCCACGTCTAGATACGCAGTATTTT.